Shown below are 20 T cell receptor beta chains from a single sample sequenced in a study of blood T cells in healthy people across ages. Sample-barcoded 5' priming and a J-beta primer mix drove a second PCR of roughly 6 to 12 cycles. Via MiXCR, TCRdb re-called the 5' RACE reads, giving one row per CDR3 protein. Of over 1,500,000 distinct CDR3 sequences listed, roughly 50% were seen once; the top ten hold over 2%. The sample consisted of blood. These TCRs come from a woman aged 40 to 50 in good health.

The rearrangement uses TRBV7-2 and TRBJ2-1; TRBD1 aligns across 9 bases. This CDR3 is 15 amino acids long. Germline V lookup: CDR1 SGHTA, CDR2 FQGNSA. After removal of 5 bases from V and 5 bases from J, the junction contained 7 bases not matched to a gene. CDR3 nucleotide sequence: TGTGCCAGCAGCCCTCGACAGGGGGGACACAATGAGCAGTTCTTC. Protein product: CASSPRQGGHNEQFF.

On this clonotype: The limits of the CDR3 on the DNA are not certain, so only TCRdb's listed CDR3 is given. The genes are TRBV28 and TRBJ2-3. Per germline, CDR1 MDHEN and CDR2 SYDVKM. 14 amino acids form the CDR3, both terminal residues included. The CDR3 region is CASILADSTDTQYF.

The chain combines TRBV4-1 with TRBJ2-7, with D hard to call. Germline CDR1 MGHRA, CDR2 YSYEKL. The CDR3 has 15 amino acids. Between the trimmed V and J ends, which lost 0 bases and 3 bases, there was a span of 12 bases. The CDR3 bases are TGCGCCAGCAGCCAAGATCTATCTGGGAACTACGAGCAGTACTTC. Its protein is CASSQDLSGNYEQYF.

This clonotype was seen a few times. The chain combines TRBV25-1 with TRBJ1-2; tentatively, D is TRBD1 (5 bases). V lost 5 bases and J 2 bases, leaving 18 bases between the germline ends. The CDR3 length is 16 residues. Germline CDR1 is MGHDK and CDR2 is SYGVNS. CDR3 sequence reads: CASSSRDHAMNYGYTF. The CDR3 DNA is TGTGCCAGCAGTAGCAGGGATCATGCTATGAACTATGGCTACACCTTC.

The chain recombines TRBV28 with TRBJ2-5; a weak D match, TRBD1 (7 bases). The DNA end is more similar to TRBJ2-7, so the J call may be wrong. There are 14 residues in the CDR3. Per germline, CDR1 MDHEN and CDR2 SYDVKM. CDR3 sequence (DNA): TGTGCCAGTACCTCAGGGGGGAGATCATACGAGCAGTACTTC. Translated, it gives CASTSGGRSYEQYF.

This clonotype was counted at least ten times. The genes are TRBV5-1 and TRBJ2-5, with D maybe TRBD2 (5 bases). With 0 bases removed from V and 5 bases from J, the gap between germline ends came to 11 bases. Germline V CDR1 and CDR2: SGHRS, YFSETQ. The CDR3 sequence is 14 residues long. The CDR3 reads CASSLAGMGETQYF. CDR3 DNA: TGCGCCAGCAGCTTGGCCGGGATGGGTGAGACCCAGTACTTC.

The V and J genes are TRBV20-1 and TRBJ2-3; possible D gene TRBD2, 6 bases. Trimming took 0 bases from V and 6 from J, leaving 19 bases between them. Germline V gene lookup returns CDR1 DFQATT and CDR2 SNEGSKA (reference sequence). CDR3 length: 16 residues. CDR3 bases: TGCAGTGCTAGAGATACCGGCGGGGCACCTAGGGATACGCAGTATTTT. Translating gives CSARDTGGAPRDTQYF.

CDR3 loop: CASSSPRTGGIDEQFF. As DNA, the CDR3 is TGTGCCAGCAGCTCTCCTCGGACAGGGGGCATAGATGAGCAGTTCTTC. The J gene is TRBJ2-1, the V gene TRBV6-5; 11 positions agree with TRBD1. V lost 6 bases to trimming and J lost 8 bases; unmatched junction nucleotides: 12. CDR1 and CDR2 (germline): MNHEY, SVGAGI. This CDR3 comprises 16 residues.

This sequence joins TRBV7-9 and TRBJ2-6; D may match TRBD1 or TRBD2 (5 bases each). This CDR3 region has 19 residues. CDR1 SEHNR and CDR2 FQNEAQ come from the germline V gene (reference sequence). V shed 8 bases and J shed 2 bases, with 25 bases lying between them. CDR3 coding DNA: TGTGCCAGCCTCGTGGAAAAGCTGGGGGAACGGACTGGGGCCAACGTCCTGACTTTC. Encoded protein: CASLVEKLGERTGANVLTF.

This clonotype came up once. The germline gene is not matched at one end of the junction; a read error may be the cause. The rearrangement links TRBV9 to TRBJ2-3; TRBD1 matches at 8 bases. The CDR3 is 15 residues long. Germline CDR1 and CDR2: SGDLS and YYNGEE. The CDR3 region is CASSVAGGRVDTQYF. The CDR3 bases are TGTGCCAGCAGTGTAGCAGGGGGCAGGGTGGATACGCAGTATTTT.

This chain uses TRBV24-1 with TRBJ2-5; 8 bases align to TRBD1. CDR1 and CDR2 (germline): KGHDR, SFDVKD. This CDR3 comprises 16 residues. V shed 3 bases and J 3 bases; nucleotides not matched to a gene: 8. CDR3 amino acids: CATSDRPDRGEETQYF. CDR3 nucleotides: TGTGCCACCAGTGATCGGCCAGACAGGGGAGAAGAGACCCAGTACTTC.

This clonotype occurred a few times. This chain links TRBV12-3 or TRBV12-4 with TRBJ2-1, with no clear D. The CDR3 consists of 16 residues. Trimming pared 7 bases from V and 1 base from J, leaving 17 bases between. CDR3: CASIRNSALSYNEQFF. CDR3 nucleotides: TGTGCCAGCATCCGGAACAGTGCCTTATCCTACAATGAGCAGTTCTTC.

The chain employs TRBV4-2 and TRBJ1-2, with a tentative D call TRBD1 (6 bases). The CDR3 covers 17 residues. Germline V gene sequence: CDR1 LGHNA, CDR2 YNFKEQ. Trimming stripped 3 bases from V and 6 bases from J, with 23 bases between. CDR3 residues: CASSHDRSGGARDGYTF. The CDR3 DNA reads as TGTGCCAGCAGCCACGATAGAAGTGGGGGGGCAAGGGATGGCTACACCTTC.

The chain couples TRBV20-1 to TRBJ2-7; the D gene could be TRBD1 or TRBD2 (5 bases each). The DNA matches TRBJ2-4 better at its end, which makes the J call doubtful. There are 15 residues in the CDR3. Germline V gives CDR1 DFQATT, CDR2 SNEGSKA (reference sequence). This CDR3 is CSASLRGGTWNIQYF. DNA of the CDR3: TGCAGTGCTAGTTTACGGGGTGGGACGTGGAACATTCAGTACTTC.

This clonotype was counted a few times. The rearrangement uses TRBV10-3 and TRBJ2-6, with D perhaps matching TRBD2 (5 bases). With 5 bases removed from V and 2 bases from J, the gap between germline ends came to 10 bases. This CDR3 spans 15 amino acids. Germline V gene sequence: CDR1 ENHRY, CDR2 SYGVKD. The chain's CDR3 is CAISPGITGANVLTF. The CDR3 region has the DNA TGTGCCATCAGTCCCGGGATAACTGGGGCCAACGTCCTGACTTTC.

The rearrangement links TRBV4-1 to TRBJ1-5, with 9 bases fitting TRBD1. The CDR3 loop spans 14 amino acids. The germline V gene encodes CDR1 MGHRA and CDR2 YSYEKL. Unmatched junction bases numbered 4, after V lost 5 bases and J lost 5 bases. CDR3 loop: CASSTRTGDQPQHF. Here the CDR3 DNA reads TGCGCCAGCAGCACACGGACAGGGGATCAGCCCCAGCATTTT.

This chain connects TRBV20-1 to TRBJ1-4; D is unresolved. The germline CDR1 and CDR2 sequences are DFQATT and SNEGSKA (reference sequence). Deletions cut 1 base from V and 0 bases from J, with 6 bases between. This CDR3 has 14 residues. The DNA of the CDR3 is TGCAGTGCTAGAGGCCCGTCAACTAATGAAAAACTGTTTTTT. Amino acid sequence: CSARGPSTNEKLFF.

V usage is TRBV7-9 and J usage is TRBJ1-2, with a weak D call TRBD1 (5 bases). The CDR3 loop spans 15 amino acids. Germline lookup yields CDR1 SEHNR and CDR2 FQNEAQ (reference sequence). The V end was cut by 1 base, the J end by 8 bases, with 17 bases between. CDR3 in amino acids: CASSLVGTAWGGYTF. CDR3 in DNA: TGTGCCAGCAGCTTAGTCGGGACGGCTTGGGGGGGCTACACCTTC.

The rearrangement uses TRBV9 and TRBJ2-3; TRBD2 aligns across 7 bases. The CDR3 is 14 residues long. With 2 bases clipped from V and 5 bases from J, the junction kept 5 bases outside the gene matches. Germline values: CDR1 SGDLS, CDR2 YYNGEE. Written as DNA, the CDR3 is TGTGCCAGCAGCGTGACGTCGGGGGGAGATACGCAGTATTTT. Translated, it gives CASSVTSGGDTQYF.

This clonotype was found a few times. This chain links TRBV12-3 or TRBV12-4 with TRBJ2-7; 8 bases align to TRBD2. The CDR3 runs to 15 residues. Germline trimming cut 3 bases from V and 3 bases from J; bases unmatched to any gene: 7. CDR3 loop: CASSFRRGADYEQYF. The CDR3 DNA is TGTGCCAGCAGTTTCCGGCGGGGGGCCGACTACGAGCAGTACTTC.